The clone carrying this TCR beta chain was recorded a few times. This sample is drawn from a study of T-cell memory formation after mild COVID-19. Trimming stripped 3 bases from V and 5 bases from J, with 19 bases between. Germline CDR1 is SGHAT and CDR2 is FQNNGV. CDR3 length equals 17 residues. TCRdb reanalysed the 5' RACE reads using MiXCR and keeps one entry per CDR3 protein. Of some 320,000 distinct CDR3 sequences listed, about 16% were seen once; the top ten hold 20% to 25%. This clonotype was obtained from a man younger than 30 who had mild COVID-19 (a few samples of this study predate the infection). Cell type and time point are not known. The J gene is TRBJ2-2, the V gene TRBV11-2; TRBD1 is a possible D gene (5 bases). Input material: PBMCs or a T cell subset sorted from them (not recorded which). CDR3 amino acids: CASSFFLSGKGTGELFF. CDR3 bases: TGTGCCAGCAGCTTCTTTTTGTCCGGCAAGGGGACCGGGGAGCTGTTTTTT.